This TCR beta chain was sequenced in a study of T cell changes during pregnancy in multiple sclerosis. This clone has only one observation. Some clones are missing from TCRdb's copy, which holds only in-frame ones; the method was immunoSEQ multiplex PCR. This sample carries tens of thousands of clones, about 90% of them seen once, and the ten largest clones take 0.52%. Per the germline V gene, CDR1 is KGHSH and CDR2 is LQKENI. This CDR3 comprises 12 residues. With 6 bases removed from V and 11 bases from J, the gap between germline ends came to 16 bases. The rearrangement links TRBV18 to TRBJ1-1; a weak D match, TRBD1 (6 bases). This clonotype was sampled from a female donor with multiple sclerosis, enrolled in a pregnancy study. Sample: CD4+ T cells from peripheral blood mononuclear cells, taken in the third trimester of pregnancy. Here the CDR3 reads CASSSGEGSAFF. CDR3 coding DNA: TGTGCCAGCTCTTCAGGGGAGGGGTCGGCTTTCTTT. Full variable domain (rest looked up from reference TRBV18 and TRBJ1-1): NAGVMQNPRHLVRRRGQEARLRCSPMKGHSHVYWYRQLPEEGLKFMVYLQKENIIDESGMPKERFSAEFPKEGPSILRIQQVVRGDSAAYFCASSSGEGSAFFGQGTRLTVV.